The present T cell receptor beta chain was sequenced within a study of cytomegalovirus exposure and HLA in healthy donors. About the research overall: An early data release held 70 million to 90 million unique TCRs from HLA-typed donors. Notes on the study in general: Later work showed greater clonal expansion in HLA-associated TCR beta chains than in equally common others. It was reported in a later analysis that an Asian-associated ancestry cluster showed fewer N-insertions than the 666-donor mean.

V lost 2 bases, J lost 6 bases, and 10 bases lay in between. There are 13 residues in the CDR3. CDR1 is MNHEY, CDR2 SVGAGI, per germline. Sampled while nominally healthy, donors likely had unrecorded immune exposures. It was with 60 Vbeta and 13 Jbeta primers that the PCR ran. Using immunoSEQ multiplex PCR, the repertoire was profiled, and TCRdb retains in-frame clones only, with some absent. The sample includes approximately 200,000 clones, around 86% of them seen just once. Comments on this clone: What it binds is not known.

This sequence joins TRBV6-5 and TRBJ1-1, with D unclear. Sequenced sample: PBMCs. The TCR sequence derives from a woman in her forties or fifties in good health and CMV-seropositive. As DNA, the CDR3 is TGTGCCAGCAGTTACATCAACGAGGCTGAAGCTTTCTTT. This sequence encodes CASSYINEAEAFF.